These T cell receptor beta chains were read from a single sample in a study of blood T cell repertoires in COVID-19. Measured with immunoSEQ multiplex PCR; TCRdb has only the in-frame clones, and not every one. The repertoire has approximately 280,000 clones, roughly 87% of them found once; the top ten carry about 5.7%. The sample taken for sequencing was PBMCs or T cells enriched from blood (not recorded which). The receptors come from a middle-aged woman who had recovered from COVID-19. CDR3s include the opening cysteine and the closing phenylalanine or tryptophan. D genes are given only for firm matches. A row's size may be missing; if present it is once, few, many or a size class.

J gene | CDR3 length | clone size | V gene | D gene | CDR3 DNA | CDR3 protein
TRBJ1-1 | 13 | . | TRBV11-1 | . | TGTGCCAGCAGCAGCATTGGGGGGGCCCTAGCTTTCTTT | CASSSIGGALAFF
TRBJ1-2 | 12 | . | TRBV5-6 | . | TGTGCCAGCAGCTTGGGTCTCTATGGCTACACCTTC | CASSLGLYGYTF
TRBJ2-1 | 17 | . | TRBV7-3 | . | TGTGCCAGCAGCTTAAACCCAGGCAGGTTACCCTACAATGAGCAGTTCTTC | CASSLNPGRLPYNEQFF
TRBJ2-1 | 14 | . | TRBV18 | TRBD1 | TGTGCCAGCTCACCCCCGGGACAGGCTAGTGAGCAGTTCTTC | CASSPPGQASEQFF
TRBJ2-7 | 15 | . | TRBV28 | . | TGTGCCAGCAGTAGCGCCGGGACACGAACCTACGAGCAGTACTTC | CASSSAGTRTYEQYF
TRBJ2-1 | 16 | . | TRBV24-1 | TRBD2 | TGTGCCACCAGTGATTCCGGGACTAGCAGCTACAATGAGCAGTTCTTC | CATSDSGTSSYNEQFF
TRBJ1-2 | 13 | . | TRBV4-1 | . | TGCGCCAGCAGCCAAGATGGTATCACTCACTACACCTTC | CASSQDGITHYTF
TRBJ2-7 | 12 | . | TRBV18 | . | TGTGCCAGCTCACGCTCCAGGTCCGAGCAGTACTTC | CASSRSRSEQYF
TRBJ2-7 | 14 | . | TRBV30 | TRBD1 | TGTGCCTACCGAAAGGACAGGGGCCCCTACGAGCAGTACTTC | CAYRKDRGPYEQYF
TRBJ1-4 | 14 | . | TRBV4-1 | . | TGCGCCAGCAGCCAAGAAGGGGCTCCGGACAAACTGTTTTTT | CASSQEGAPDKLFF
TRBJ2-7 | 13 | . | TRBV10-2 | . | TGCGCCAGCAGTGAGGGGGCCTCCTACGAGCAGTACTTC | CASSEGASYEQYF
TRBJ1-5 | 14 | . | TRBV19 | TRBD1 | TGTGCCAGTGGGCCCACAGGGGGCAATCAGCCCCAGCATTTT | CASGPTGGNQPQHF
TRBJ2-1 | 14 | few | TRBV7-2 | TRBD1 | TGTGCCAGCAGCTTATCAGGGGGAACGGCCGAGCAGTTCTTC | CASSLSGGTAEQFF
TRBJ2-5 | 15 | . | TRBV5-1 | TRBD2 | TGCGCCAGCAGCTTCACAGCGGGAGGGGAAGAGACCCAGTACTTC | CASSFTAGGEETQYF
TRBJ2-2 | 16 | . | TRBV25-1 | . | TGTGCCAGCAGTCGTCGCGTGGCCTCGGGAACCGGGGAGCTGTTTTTT | CASSRRVASGTGELFF
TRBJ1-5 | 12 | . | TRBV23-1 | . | TGCGCCAGCAGTCTTAGTAATCAGCCCCAGCATTTT | CASSLSNQPQHF
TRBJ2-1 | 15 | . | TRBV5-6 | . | TGTGCCAGCAGCGAGACGGGACTTTTTATCAATGAGCAGTTCTTC | CASSETGLFINEQFF
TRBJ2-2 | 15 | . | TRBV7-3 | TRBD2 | TGTGCCAGCAGCTTAGGACTAGCGGGAGCCGGGGAGCTGTTTTTT | CASSLGLAGAGELFF
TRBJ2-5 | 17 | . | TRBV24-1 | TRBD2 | TGTGCCACCAGTGACGCTGGGACTAGCGGAGATCAAGAGACCCAGTACTTC | CATSDAGTSGDQETQYF
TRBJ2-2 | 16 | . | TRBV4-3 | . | TGCGCCAGCAGCCAGCCCTCAAGGCCGGGGTCCGGGGAGCTGTTTTTT | CASSQPSRPGSGELFF
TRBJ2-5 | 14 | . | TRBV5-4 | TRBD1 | TGTGCCAGCAGCAGAACAGGGGTTGGCGAGACCCAGTACTTC | CASSRTGVGETQYF
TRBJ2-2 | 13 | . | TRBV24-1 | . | TGTGCCACCAGTGATCCGGGGGACGGGGAGCTGTTTTTT | CATSDPGDGELFF
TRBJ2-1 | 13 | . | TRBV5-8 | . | TGTGCCAGCAGCTTTATCGGACGGGGGGAGCAGTTCTTC | CASSFIGRGEQFF
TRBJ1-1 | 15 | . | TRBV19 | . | TGTGCCAGTAGTATAGATCGAAGGGGGAACACTGAAGCTTTCTTT | CASSIDRRGNTEAFF
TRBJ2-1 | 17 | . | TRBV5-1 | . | TGCGCCAGCAGCTTGGGTGGGGCGGCGAGAGCAGTAGATGAGCAGTTCTTC | CASSLGGAARAVDEQFF
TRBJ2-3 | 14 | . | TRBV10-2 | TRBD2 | TGCGCCAGCAGGATGGGACTAGAGGAAGATACGCAGTATTTT | CASRMGLEEDTQYF
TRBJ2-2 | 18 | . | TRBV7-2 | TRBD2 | TGTGCCAGCAGCTTAAGCTCGGGACTAGCGGCGAACACCGGGGAGCTGTTTTTT | CASSLSSGLAANTGELFF
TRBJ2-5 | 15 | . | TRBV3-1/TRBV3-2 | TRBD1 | TGTGCCAGCAGCCAAAGACAGGGCGGTGTCGAGACCCAGTACTTC | CASSQRQGGVETQYF
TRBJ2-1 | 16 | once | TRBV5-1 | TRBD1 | TGCGCCAGCAGCTTGCCCGGGACAGGGGGATTCAATGAGCAGTTCTTC | CASSLPGTGGFNEQFF
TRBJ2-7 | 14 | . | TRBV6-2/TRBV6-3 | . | TGTGCCAGCAGTTACCGACTAGTGTCCTACGAGCAGTACTTC | CASSYRLVSYEQYF
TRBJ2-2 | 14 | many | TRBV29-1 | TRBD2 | TGCAGCGTTGAGGGCGGGAGAGGCACCGGGGAGCTGTTTTTT | CSVEGGRGTGELFF
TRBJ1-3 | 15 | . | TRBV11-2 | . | TGTGCCAGCAGCTTACAGGGAGGCCTTGGAACCACCATATATTTT | CASSLQGGLGTTIYF
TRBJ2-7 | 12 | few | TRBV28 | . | TGTGCCAGCCGAGATAGATTCTACGAGCAGTACTTC | CASRDRFYEQYF
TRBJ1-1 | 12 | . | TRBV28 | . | TGTGCCAGCAGTTTAGAGGCCACTGAAGCTTTCTTT | CASSLEATEAFF
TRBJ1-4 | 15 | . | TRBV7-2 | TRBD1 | TGTGCCAGCAGCTTACTAGGGACAGGGGCGGAAAAACTGTTTTTT | CASSLLGTGAEKLFF
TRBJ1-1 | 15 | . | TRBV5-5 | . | TGTGCCAGCAGCTTGGGCTCCCCAAGGGGAACTGAAGCTTTCTTT | CASSLGSPRGTEAFF
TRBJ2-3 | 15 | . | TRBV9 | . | TGTGCCAGCAGCGTAGGGCGGGGCTACACAGATACGCAGTATTTT | CASSVGRGYTDTQYF
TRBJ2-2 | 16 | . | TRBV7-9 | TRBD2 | TGTGCCAGCACCCGAGGACTAGCGGGAGGCACCGGGGAGCTGTTTTTT | CASTRGLAGGTGELFF
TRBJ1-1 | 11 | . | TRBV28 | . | TGTGCCAGCAGTTTGAGGACTGAAGCTTTCTTT | CASSLRTEAFF